Reported below is one T cell receptor beta chain. This clonotype was seen only a few times. No cognate antigen has been identified for it. Base qualities are not recorded, but no much larger clone differs from it by a single base. This sample is part of a study of T cells in Graves' hyperthyroidism and ophthalmopathy (dated by TCRdb to about 2019). For the wider study: Peripheral blood was collected at initial diagnosis, before any treatment. To identify distinguishing TCR V-J signatures, a discovery cohort of about 100 patients was used, comprising 40 to 45 with Graves' ophthalmopathy and some 60 with stable Graves' hyperthyroidism. Whether ophthalmopathy could be predicted prospectively was tested in an independent validation cohort made up of roughly 19 hyperthyroidism patients plus 17 patients who later progressed to ophthalmopathy. The roughly 94 discovery patients were randomly split 7:3 into training and test sets. The study also compared thyroid tissue and blood T-cell repertoires from about six Graves' hyperthyroidism patients. After sampling, hyperthyroidism patients received methimazole starting at 30 mg daily, and ophthalmopathy patients received high-dose intravenous methylprednisolone. TCR Vbeta CDR3 sequencing of roughly 140 peripheral blood samples (more than 40 ophthalmopathy, some 75 hyperthyroidism and roughly 17 progressor patients) is reported in the paper. The investigation overall reported the following: Ophthalmopathy was separated from stable hyperthyroidism by a 13 V-J signature model, with about 86% sensitivity and 81% to 82% specificity obtained in cross-validation and 80%/75% obtained in testing. In validation, progression to ophthalmopathy was predicted by the model with about 70% sensitivity and under 85% specificity, a median of approximately 6.5 months before onset. Sample size was not statistically predetermined, and investigators were not blinded to group allocation. Blood samples also contained most of the expanded thyroid clonotypes (frequency above 0.001), which suggests that blood repertoires may reflect thyroid immune responses.

The germline V and J ends show losses of 7 bases and 3 bases respectively, and no gene match explains 6 bases of the junction. The germline V gene gives CDR1 as SQVTM and CDR2 as ANQGSEA. Counted from cysteine to phenylalanine, this CDR3 has 13 amino acids. The DNA shown is the 39-base CDR3, in frame from base 1. Graves' hyperthyroidism was defined as stable when no progression to ophthalmopathy occurred over 18 months of follow-up. Hyperthyroidism patients were newly diagnosed, had a disease duration of under 2 months, and were aged 18 to 65 years. The study excluded patients with uncontrolled infections, other autoimmune diseases, pregnancy or lactation. Diagnoses were established on the basis of clinical symptoms, serum thyroxine and TRAb, thyroid ultrasound, and orbital computed tomography. PBMCs were isolated from 7.5 to 10 ml of fresh peripheral blood by Ficoll-Paque density gradient centrifugation. Total RNA was extracted using Trizol reagent, and RNA quality was assessed on an Agilent 2100 Bioanalyzer.

TCR beta CDR3 regions were amplified from RNA transcripts. The TCR CDR3 was subjected to a first round of RT-PCR using the HTBI primer set and the Qiagen OneStep RT-PCR kit. A second multiplex PCR round built the libraries, followed by size selection and purification. Paired-end sequencing of the libraries was performed with 100 bp reads on an Illumina HiSeq2000. The authors' analysis ran thus. SOAPnuke was used to process the raw data, removing reads that contained adapters or uncalled bases, had a mean Phred below 15, or lacked an exact match to the constant primer or identifier. COPE v1.2.5 was used to merge high-quality paired reads, and clonotypes were defined as unique nucleotide sequences. MiTCR v1.1 was used to align the clonotypes against IMGT TRBV, TRBD and TRBJ reference segments. Analysis was restricted to V-J combinations with a frequency above 0.0001, which covered 99.2% of repertoires. A TCS score was defined as the ratio of F50 (clonal expansion) to E x V (chaos), with BLOSUM62-based TCRdist applied between CDR3 peptides within each V-J. Welch's t-statistics and random forest reduced 500 to 650 V-J features to 10 to 15, which were used in a naive Bayes classifier (R e1071). TCRdb reprocessed the public reads (quality trimming at Q25 with fastp, clone calling with MiXCR) and kept in-frame beta chains. Records with the same CDR3 protein are collapsed into one entry carrying the most frequent genes and DNA. What appears here as the V and J calls and clone size reflects TCRdb's work, not the paper's. The sample table records about 480,000 distinct CDR3 sequences; over 13% of these occur just once. In total, the top ten clones hold over 15% of the sample.

This sequence uses TRBV29-1 and TRBJ1-5; the junction holds 7 bases that match TRBD1. The sequence was obtained from a woman between 18 and 29 years old with Graves' hyperthyroidism. Sequencing used blood. At the DNA level, the sequence is TGCAGCGCCCTGGGACAGAACAATCAGCCCCAGCATTTT. This gives the protein CSALGQNNQPQHF. The entire variable domain, with the stretches around the CDR3 drawn from the reference TRBV29-1 and TRBJ1-5 proteins, is SAVISQKPSRDICQRGTSLTIQCQVDSQVTMMFWYRQQPGQSLTLIATANQGSEATYESGFVIDKFPISRPNLTFSTLTVSNMSPEDSSIYLCSALGQNNQPQHFGDGTRLSIL.